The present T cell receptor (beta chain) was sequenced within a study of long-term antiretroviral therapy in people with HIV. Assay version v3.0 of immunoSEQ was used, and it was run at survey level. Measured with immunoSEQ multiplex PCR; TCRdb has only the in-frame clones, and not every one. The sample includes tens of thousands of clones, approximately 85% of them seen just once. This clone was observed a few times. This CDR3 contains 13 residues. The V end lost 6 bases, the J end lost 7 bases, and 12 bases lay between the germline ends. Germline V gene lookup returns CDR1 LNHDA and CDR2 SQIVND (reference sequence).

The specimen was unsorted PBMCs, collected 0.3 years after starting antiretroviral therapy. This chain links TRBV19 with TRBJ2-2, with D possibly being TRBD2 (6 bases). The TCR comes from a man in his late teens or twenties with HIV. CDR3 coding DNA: TGTGCCAGTAGGGAGGGTCCGGGCGGGGAGCTGTTTTTT. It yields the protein CASREGPGGELFF.